The sequence of this T cell receptor beta chain was determined in a study of blood T cell repertoires in COVID-19. CDR3 length: 12 residues. Looked up from germline, CDR1 is SNHLY and CDR2 is FYNNEI. With 8 bases removed from V and 5 bases from J, the gap between germline ends came to 12 bases. Repertoires were generated with immunoSEQ multiplex PCR, while TCRdb's copy carries only in-frame clones and drops some. The table includes 300,000 or so clones, over 75% detected once. Adults between roughly 18 and 89 years of age took part from 24 US areas. The study counted Cohort 3 donors as recovered given two negative PCRs, clearance, or symptom resolution.

The TCR was taken from a woman in her twenties or thirties who had recovered from COVID-19. This rearrangement joins TRBV2 to TRBJ2-5; TRBD2 might be the D (7 bases). Source material: PBMCs or T cells enriched from blood (not recorded which). The DNA of the CDR3 is TGTGCCAGCGGGGGGGGCGTGGAGACCCAGTACTTC. Protein: CASGGGVETQYF.